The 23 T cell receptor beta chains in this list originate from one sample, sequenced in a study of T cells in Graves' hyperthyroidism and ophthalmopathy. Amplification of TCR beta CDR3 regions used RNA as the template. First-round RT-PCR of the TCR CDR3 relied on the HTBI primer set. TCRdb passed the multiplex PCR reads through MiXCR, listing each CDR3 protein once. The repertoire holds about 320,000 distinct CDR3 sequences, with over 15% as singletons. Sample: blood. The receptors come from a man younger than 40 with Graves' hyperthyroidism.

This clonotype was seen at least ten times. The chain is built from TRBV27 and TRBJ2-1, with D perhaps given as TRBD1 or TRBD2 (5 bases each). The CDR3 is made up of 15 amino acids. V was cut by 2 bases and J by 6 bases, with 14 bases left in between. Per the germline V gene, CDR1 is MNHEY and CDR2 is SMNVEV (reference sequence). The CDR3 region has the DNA TGTGCCAGCAGTTTAGTGGGCTATGGGACCAATGAGCAGTTCTTC. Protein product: CASSLVGYGTNEQFF.

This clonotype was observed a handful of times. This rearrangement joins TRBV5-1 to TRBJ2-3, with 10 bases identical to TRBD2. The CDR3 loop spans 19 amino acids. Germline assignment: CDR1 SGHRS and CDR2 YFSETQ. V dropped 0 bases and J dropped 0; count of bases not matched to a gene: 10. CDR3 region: CASSLVASGSPGSTDTQYF. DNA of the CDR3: TGCGCCAGCAGCTTGGTAGCTAGCGGGAGCCCGGGGAGCACAGATACGCAGTATTTT.

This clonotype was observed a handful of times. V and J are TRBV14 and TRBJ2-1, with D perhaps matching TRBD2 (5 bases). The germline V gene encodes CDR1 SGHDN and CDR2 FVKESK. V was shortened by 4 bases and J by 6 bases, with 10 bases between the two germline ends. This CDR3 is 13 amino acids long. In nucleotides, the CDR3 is TGTGCCAGCAGCCCCGTGAGGGCCAATGAGCAGTTCTTC. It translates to CASSPVRANEQFF.

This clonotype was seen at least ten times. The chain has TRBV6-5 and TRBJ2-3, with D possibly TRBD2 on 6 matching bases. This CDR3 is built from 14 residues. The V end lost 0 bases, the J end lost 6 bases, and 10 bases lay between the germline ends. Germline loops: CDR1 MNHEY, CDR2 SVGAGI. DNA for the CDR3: TGTGCCAGCAGTTACTCGCAGGCGGGGGATACGCAGTATTTT. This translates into CASSYSQAGDTQYF.

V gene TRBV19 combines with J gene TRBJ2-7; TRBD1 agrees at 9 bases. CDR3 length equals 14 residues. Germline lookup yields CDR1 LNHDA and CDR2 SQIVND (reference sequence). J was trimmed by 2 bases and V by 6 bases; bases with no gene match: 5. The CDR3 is CASRVGQGTYEQYF. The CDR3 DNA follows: TGTGCCAGTAGGGTCGGACAGGGGACCTACGAGCAGTACTTC.

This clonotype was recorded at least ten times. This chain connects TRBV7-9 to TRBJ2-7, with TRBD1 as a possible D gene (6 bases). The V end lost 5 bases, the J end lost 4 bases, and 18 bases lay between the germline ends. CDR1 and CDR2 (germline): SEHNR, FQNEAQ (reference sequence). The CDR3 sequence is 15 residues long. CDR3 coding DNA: TGTGCCAGCAGCCCGCTCCAGAACACAGGGTACGAGCAGTACTTC. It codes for CASSPLQNTGYEQYF.

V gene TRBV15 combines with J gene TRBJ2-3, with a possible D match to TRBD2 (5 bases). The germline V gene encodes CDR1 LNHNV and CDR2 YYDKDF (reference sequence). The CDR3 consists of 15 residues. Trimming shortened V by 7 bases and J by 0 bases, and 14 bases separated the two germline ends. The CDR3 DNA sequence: TGTGCCACCACCAATGAAGGCGGGAGCACAGATACGCAGTATTTT. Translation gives CATTNEGGSTDTQYF.

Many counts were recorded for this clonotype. The CDR3 spells CASSLVGNLGKTQYF. As DNA, the CDR3 is TGTGCCAGCAGCTTAGTCGGGAACCTAGGAAAGACCCAGTACTTC. The rearrangement links TRBV11-2 to TRBJ2-5, with D possibly TRBD2 on 5 matching bases. CDR1 and CDR2 from the germline V gene are SGHAT and FQNNGV. This CDR3 is built from 15 residues. Between the trimmed V and J ends, which lost 1 base and 6 bases, there was a span of 15 bases.

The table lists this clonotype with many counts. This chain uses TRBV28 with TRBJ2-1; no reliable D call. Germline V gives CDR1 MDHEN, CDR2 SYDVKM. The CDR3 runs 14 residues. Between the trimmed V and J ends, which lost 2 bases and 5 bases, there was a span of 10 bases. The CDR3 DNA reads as TGTGCCAGCAGTTTAGGTGGAAACCACAATGAGCAGTTCTTC. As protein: CASSLGGNHNEQFF.

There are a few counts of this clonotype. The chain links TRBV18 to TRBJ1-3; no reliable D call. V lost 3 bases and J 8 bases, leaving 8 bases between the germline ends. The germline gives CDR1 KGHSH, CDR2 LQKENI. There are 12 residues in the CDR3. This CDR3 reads CASSPESDTIYF. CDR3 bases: TGTGCCAGCTCACCCGAGTCGGACACCATATATTTT.

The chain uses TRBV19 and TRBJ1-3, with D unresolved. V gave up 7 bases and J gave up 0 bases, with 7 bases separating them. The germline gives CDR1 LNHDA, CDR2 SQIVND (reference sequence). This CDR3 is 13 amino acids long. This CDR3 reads CASTRSSGNTIYF. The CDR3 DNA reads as TGTGCCAGTACGCGGAGCTCTGGAAACACCATATATTTT.

The CDR3 DNA follows: TGTGCCAGCAGGACCCCAGGGACTGGAAACACCATATATTTT. Residues: CASRTPGTGNTIYF. This chain links TRBV3-1 with TRBJ1-3; perhaps TRBD1 as D (5 bases). CDR3 length: 14 amino acids. V was shortened by 6 bases and J by 2 bases, with 11 bases between the two germline ends. The germline V gene has CDR1 LGHDT and CDR2 YNNKEL (reference sequence).

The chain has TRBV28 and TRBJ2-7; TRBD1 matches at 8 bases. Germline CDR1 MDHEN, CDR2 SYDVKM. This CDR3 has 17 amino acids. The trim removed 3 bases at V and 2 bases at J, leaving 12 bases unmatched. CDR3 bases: TGTGCCAGCAGTTTTAGATCCGGGACAGGACCAACCTACGAGCAGTACTTC. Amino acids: CASSFRSGTGPTYEQYF. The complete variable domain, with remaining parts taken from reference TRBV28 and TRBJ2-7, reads DVKVTQSSRYLVKRTGEKVFLECVQDMDHENMFWYRQDPGLGLRLIYFSYDVKMKEKGDIPEGYSVSREKKERFSLILESASTNQTSMYLCASSFRSGTGPTYEQYFGPGTRLTVT.

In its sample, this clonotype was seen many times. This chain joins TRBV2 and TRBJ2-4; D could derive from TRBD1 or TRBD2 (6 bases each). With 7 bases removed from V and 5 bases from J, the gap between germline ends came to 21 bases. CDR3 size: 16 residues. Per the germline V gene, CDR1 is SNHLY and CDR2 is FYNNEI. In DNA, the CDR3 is TGTGCCAGCACATCCGGGGGTTCACGGGGGCAAAACATTCAGTACTTC. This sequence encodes CASTSGGSRGQNIQYF. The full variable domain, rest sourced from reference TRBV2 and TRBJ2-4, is EPEVTQTPSHQVTQMGQEVILRCVPISNHLYFYWYRQILGQKVEFLVSFYNNEISEKSEIFDDQFSVERPDGSNFTLKIRSTKLEDSAMYFCASTSGGSRGQNIQYFGAGTRLSVL.

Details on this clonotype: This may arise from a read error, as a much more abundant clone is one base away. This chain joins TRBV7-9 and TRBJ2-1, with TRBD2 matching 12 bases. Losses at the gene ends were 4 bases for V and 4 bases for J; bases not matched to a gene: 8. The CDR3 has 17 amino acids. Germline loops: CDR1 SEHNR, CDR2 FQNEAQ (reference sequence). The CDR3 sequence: CASSSRGGLAGYNEQFF. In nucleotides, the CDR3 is TGTGCCAGCAGCTCGAGGGGGGGACTAGCGGGTTACAATGAGCAGTTCTTC.

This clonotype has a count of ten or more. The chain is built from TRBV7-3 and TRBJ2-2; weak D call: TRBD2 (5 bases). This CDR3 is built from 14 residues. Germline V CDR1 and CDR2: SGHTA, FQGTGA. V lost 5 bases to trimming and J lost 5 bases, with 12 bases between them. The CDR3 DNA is TGTGCCAGCAGCACCGGACTTGAGACCGGGGAGCTGTTTTTT. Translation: CASSTGLETGELFF.

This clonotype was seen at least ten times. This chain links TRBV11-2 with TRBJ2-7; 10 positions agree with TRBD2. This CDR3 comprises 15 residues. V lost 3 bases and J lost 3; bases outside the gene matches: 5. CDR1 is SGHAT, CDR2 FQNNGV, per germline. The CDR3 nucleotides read TGTGCCAGCAGCTTGTATGGGACTAGCGACTACGAGCAGTACTTC. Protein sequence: CASSLYGTSDYEQYF.

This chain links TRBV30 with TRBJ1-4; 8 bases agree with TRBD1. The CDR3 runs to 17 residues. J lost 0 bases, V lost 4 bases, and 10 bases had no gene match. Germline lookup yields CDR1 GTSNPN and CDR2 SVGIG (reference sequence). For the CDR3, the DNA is TGTGCCTGGAAACCCGACAGGGGCGTTGCAACTAATGAAAAACTGTTTTTT. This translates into CAWKPDRGVATNEKLFF. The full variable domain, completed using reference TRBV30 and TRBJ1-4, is SQTIHQWPATLVQPVGSPLSLECTVEGTSNPNLYWYRQAAGRGLQLLFYSVGIGQISSEVPQNLSASRPQDRQFILSSKKLLLSDSGFYLCAWKPDRGVATNEKLFFGSGTQLSVL.

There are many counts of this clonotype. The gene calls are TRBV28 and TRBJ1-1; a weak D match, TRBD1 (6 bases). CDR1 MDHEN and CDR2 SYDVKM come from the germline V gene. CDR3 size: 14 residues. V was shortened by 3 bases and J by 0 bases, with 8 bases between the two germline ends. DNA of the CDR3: TGTGCCAGCAGTTTCAGGGGAATGAACACTGAAGCTTTCTTT. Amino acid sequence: CASSFRGMNTEAFF.

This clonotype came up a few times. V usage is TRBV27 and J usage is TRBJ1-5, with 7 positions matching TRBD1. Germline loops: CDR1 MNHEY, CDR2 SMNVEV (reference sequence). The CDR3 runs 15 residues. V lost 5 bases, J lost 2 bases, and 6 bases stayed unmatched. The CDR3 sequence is CASSSRGGGNQPQHF. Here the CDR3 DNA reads TGTGCCAGCAGTAGCAGGGGGGGAGGCAATCAGCCCCAGCATTTT.

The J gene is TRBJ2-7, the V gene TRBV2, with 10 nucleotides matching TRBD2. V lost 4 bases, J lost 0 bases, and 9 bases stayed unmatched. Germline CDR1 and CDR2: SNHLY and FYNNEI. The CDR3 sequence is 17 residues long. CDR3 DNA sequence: TGTGCCAGCAGTGGGTTTCCCGCTAGCGGGAGCTCCTACGAGCAGTACTTC. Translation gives CASSGFPASGSSYEQYF.

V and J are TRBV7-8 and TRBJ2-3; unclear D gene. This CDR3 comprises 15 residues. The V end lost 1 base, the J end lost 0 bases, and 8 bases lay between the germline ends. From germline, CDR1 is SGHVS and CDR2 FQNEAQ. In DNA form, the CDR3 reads TGTGCCAGCAGCTTAGAGTGGCGGAGCACAGATACGCAGTATTTT. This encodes CASSLEWRSTDTQYF.

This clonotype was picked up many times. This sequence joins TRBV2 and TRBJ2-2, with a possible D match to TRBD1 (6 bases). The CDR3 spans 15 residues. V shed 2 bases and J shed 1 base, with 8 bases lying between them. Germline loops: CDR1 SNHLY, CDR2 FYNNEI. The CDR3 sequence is CASSEQGRNTGELFF. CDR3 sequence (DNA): TGTGCCAGCAGTGAACAGGGGAGGAACACCGGGGAGCTGTTTTTT.